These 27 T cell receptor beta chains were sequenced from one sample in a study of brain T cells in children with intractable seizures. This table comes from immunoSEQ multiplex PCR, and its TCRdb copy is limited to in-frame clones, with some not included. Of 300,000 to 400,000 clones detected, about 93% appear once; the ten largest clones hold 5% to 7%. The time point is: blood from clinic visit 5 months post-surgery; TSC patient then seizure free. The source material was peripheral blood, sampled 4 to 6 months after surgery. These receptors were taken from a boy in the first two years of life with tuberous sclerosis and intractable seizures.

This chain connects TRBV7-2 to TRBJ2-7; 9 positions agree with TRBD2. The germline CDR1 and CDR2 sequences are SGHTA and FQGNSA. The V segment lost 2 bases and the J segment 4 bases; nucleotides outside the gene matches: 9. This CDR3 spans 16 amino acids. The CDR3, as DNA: TGTGCCAGCAGCTTAAGGTTGGGCGGGAGGGCGTACGAGCAGTACTTC. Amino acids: CASSLRLGGRAYEQYF.

The chain's CDR3 is CASSLQSYEQYF. CDR3 DNA sequence: TGTGCCAGCAGCTTACAGTCCTACGAGCAGTACTTC. The V and J genes are TRBV7-9 and TRBJ2-7; D remains unclear. CDR1 SEHNR and CDR2 FQNEAQ come from the germline V gene (reference sequence). Trimming removed 2 bases at V and 1 base at J, with 3 bases between. The CDR3 runs to 12 residues.

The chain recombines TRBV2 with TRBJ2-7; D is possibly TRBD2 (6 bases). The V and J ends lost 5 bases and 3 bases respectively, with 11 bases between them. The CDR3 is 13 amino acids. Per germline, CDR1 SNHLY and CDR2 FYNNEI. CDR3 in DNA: TGTGCCAGCAGTAAAGGACTAAGCTACGAGCAGTACTTC. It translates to CASSKGLSYEQYF.

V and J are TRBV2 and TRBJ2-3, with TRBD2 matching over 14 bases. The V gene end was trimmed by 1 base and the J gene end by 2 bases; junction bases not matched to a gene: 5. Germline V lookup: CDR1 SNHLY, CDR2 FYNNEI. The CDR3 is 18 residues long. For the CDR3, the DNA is TGTGCCAGCAGTGAAGAGGGGACTAGCGGGGGCCACACAGATACGCAGTATTTT. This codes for CASSEEGTSGGHTDTQYF.

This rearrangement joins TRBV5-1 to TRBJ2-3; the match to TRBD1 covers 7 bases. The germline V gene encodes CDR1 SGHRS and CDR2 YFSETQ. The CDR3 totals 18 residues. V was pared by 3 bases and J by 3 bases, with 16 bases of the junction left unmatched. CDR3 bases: TGCGCCAGCAGCTCTGACGAGACAGGGAGACGGAGAACAGATACGCAGTATTTT. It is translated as CASSSDETGRRRTDTQYF.

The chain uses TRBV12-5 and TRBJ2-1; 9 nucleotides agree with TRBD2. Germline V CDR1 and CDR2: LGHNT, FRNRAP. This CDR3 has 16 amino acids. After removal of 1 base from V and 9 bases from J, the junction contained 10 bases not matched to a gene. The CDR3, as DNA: TGTGCTAGTGGTTTGGGCTGGGTAGCGGGAGCTCTTGAGCAGTTCTTC. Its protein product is CASGLGWVAGALEQFF.

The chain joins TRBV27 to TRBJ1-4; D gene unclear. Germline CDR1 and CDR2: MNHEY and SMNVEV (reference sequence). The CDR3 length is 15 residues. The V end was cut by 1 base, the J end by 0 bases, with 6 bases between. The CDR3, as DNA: TGTGCCAGCAGTTTATTGGGCCCAACTAATGAAAAACTGTTTTTT. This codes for CASSLLGPTNEKLFF.

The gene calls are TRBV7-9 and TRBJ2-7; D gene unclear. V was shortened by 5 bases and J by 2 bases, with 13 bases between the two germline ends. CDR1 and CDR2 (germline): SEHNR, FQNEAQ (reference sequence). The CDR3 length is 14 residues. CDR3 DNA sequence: TGTGCCAGCAGCCCTTCCCGATCGGCCTACGAGCAGTACTTC. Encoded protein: CASSPSRSAYEQYF.

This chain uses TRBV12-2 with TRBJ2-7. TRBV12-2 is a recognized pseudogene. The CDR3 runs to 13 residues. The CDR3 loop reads CASRFPDPYEQYF. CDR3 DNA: TGTGCAAGTCGCTTCCCGGATCCCTACGAGCAGTACTTC.

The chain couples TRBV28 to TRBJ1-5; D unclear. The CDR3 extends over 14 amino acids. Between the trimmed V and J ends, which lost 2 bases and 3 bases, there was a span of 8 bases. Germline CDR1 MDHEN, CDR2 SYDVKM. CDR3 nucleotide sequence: TGTGCCAGCAGTTTAAGTATCCCCAATCAGCCCCAGCATTTT. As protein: CASSLSIPNQPQHF.

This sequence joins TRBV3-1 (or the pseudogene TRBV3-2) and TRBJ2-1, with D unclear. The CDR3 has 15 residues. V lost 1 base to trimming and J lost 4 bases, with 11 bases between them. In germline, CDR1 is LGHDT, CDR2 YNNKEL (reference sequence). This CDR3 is CASSQGGVGYNEQFF. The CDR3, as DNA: TGTGCCAGCAGCCAAGGGGGTGTCGGGTACAATGAGCAGTTCTTC.

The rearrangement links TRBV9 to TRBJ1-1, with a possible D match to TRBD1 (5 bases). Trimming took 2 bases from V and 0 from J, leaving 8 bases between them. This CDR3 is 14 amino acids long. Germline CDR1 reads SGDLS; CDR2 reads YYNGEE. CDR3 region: CASSVGVLNTEAFF. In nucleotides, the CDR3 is TGTGCCAGCAGCGTGGGGGTATTGAACACTGAAGCTTTCTTT. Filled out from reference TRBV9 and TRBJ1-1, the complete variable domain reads DSGVTQTPKHLITATGQRVTLRCSPRSGDLSVYWYQQSLDQGLQFLIQYYNGEERAKGNILERFSAQQFPDLHSELNLSSLELGDSALYFCASSVGVLNTEAFFGQGTRLTVV.

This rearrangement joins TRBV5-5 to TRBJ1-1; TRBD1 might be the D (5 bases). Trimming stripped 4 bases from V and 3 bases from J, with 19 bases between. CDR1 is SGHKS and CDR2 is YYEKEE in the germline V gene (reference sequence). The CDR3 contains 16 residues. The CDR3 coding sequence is TGTGCCAGCAGCCAGGGTAGTCTCCTCGGCGACACTGAAGCTTTCTTT. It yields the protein CASSQGSLLGDTEAFF. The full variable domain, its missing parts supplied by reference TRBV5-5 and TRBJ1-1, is DAGVTQSPTHLIKTRGQQVTLRCSPISGHKSVSWYQQVLGQGPQFIFQYYEKEERGRGNFPDRFSARQFPNYSSELNVNALLLGDSALYLCASSQGSLLGDTEAFFGQGTRLTVV.

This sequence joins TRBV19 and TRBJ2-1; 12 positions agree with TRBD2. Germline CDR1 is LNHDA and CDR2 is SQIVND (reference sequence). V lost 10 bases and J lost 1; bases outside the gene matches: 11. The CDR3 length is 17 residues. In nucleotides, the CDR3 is TGTGCCACCTCAGATGTGACTAGCGGGAGTTCCTACAATGAGCAGTTCTTC. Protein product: CATSDVTSGSSYNEQFF.

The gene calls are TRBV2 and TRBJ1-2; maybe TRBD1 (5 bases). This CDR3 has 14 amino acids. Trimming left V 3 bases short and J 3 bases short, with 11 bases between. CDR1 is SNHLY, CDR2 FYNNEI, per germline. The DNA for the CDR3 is TGTGCCAGCAGTGAGTCAGGGATCTACTATGGCTACACCTTC. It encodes CASSESGIYYGYTF.

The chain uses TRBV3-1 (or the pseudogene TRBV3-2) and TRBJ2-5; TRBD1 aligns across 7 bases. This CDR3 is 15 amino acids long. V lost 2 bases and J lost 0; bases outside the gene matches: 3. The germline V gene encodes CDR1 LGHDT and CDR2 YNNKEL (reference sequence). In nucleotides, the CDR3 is TGTGCCAGCAGCCAACCCGGACAGGACCAAGAGACCCAGTACTTC. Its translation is CASSQPGQDQETQYF.

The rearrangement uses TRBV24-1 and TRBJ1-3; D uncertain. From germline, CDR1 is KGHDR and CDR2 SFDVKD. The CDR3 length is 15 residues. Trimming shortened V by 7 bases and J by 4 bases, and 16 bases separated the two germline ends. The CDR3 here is CATRALEGSGNTIYF. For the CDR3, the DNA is TGTGCCACCAGGGCACTCGAGGGCAGCGGAAACACCATATATTTT.

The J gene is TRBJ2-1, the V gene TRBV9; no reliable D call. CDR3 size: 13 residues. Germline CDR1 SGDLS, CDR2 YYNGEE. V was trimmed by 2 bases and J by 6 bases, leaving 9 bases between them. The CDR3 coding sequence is TGTGCCAGCAGCGTCTTTGGCGTCAATGAGCAGTTCTTC. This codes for CASSVFGVNEQFF.

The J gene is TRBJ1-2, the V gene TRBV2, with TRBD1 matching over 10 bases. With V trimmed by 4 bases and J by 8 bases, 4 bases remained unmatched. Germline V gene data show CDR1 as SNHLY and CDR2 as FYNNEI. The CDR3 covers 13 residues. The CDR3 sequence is CASSAGQGLGYTF. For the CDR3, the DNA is TGTGCCAGCAGTGCGGGACAGGGGTTAGGCTACACCTTC.

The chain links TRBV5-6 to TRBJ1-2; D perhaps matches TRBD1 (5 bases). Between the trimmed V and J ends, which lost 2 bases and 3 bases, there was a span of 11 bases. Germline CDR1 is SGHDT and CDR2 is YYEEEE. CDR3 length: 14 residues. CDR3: CASSFWGRDYGYTF. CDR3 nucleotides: TGTGCCAGCAGCTTTTGGGGACGGGACTATGGCTACACCTTC.

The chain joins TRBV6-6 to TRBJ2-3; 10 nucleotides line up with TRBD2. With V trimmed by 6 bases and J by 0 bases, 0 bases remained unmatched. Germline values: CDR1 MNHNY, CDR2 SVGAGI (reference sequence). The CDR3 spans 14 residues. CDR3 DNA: TGTGCCAGCAGGACTAGCGGGAGCACAGATACGCAGTATTTT. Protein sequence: CASRTSGSTDTQYF.

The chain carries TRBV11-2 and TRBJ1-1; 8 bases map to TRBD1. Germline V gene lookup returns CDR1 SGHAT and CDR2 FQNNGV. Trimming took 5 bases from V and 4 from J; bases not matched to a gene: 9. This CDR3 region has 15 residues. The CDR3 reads CASSPDRALGTEAFF. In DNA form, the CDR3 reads TGTGCCAGCAGCCCGGACAGGGCCTTAGGCACTGAAGCTTTCTTT. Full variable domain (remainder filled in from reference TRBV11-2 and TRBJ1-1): EAGVAQSPRYKIIEKRQSVAFWCNPISGHATLYWYQQILGQGPKLLIQFQNNGVVDDSQLPKDRFSAERLKGVDSTLKIQPAKLEDSAVYLCASSPDRALGTEAFFGQGTRLTVV.

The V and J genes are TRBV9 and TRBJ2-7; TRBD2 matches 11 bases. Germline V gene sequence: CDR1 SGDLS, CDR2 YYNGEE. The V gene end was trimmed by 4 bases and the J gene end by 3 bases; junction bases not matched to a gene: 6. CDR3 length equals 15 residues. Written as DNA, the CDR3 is TGTGCCAGCAGCCCAGGGACTAGCGGATACTACGAGCAGTACTTC. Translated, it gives CASSPGTSGYYEQYF. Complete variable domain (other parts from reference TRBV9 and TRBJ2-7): DSGVTQTPKHLITATGQRVTLRCSPRSGDLSVYWYQQSLDQGLQFLIQYYNGEERAKGNILERFSAQQFPDLHSELNLSSLELGDSALYFCASSPGTSGYYEQYFGPGTRLTVT.

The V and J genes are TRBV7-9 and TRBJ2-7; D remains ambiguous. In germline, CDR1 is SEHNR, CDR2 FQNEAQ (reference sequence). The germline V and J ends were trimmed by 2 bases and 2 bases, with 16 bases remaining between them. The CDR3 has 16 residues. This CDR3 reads CASSLSRLGFTYEQYF. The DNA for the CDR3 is TGTGCCAGCAGCTTATCCCGATTGGGATTTACCTACGAGCAGTACTTC.

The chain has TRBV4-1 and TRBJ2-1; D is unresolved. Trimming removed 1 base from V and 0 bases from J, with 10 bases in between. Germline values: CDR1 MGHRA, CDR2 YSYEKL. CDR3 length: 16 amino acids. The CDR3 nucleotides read TGCGCCAGCAGCCAAGGACCCCTGAGCTCCTACAATGAGCAGTTCTTC. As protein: CASSQGPLSSYNEQFF.

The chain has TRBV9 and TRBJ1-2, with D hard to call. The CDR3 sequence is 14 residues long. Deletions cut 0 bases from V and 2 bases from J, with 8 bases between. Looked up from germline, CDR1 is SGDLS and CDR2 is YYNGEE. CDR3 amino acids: CASSVGGRNYGYTF. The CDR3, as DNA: TGTGCCAGCAGCGTAGGTGGCAGAAACTATGGCTACACCTTC.

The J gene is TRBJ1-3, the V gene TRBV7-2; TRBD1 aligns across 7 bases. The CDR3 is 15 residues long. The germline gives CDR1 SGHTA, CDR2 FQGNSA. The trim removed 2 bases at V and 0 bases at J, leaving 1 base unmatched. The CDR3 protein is CASSLRQGSGNTIYF. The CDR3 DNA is TGTGCCAGCAGCTTAAGACAGGGCTCTGGAAACACCATATATTTT.